This TCR beta chain was retrieved from a study of shared clonotypes between healthy human individuals. Study overall: Each donor contributed plates that comprised three CD4 naive, three CD4 memory, two CD8 naive and one CD8 memory.

Assay execution took place at the deep level. Clones were sequenced by immunoSEQ multiplex PCR, and TCRdb holds only the in-frame ones, with some missing. The table shows about 180,000 clones, with roughly 93% occurring only once. The germline gives CDR1 SEHNR, CDR2 FQNEAQ (reference sequence). CDR3 length equals 12 residues. J lost 8 bases, V lost 1 base, and 2 bases had no gene match. Study-wide results and limits: Specimens sampled were limited to blood, with tissue repertoires likely differing. Shared across a few donors were about 4.8% of the naive CD4 clonotypes.

Comment on this clone: Its target is unknown.

The chain links TRBV7-9 to TRBJ2-7; 7 bases agree with TRBD2. Sequenced sample: naive CD4+ T cells sorted from blood. Specified subset: CD45RA+ positively selected. The sequence derives from a woman under 40 in good health. The CDR3 loop reads CASSLGEGKQYF. The CDR3 bases are TGTGCCAGCAGCTTAGGGGAGGGGAAGCAGTACTTC.